These 20 T cell receptor beta chains originate from one sample sequenced in a study of identical twins. TCRdb processed the 5' RACE reads anew with MiXCR; each CDR3 protein has one entry. This sample has roughly 1.6 million distinct CDR3 sequences, with 25% to 35% found just once. Input material: cord blood. The receptors were gathered from a newborn girl in good health.

The rearrangement links TRBV5-1 to TRBJ1-2, with TRBD1 matching 8 bases. The V gene's germline CDR1 is SGHRS and CDR2 YFSETQ. Trimming removed 4 bases from V and 6 bases from J; junction bases left unmatched: 5. The CDR3 has 13 residues. CDR3 sequence: CASSRTGINGYTF. The CDR3 DNA reads as TGCGCCAGCAGCCGGACAGGGATAAATGGCTACACCTTC.

The table lists this clonotype with many counts. The chain combines TRBV10-3 with TRBJ1-4, with D perhaps matching TRBD1 (5 bases). Germline V gene lookup returns CDR1 ENHRY and CDR2 SYGVKD. V lost 10 bases and J 3 bases, leaving 18 bases between the germline ends. The CDR3 consists of 15 residues. Here the CDR3 DNA reads TGTGCCACCCGTGACCCAGGGCTCTCTAATGAAAAACTGTTTTTT. It encodes CATRDPGLSNEKLFF.

The rearrangement joins TRBV12-3 or TRBV12-4 to TRBJ2-2; 12 bases agree with TRBD1. Germline trimming cut 5 bases from V and 0 bases from J; bases unmatched to any gene: 4. CDR3 length: 17 amino acids. CDR3 nucleotides: TGTGCCAGCAGTCCCCGGGACAGGGGGCCGAACACCGGGGAGCTGTTTTTT. Protein product: CASSPRDRGPNTGELFF.

This clonotype was recorded many times. The V and J genes are TRBV18 and TRBJ1-2; D possibly corresponds to TRBD1 (6 bases). Germline V gene lookup returns CDR1 KGHSH and CDR2 LQKENI. Trimming took off 8 bases at V and 4 bases at J, with 14 bases between the two ends. This CDR3 is 13 amino acids long. The DNA for the CDR3 is TGTGCCAGCAGCCCCCGAGGGGGCTATGGCTACACCTTC. Its translation is CASSPRGGYGYTF.

This clonotype has a handful of counts. The rearrangement uses TRBV25-1 and TRBJ2-1; perhaps TRBD2 as D (6 bases). There are 16 residues in the CDR3. Between the trimmed V and J ends, which lost 7 bases and 0 bases, there was a span of 16 bases. From germline, CDR1 is MGHDK and CDR2 SYGVNS. CDR3 nucleotide sequence: TGTGCCAGCACTCCGCCTCGGGGGAGCTCCTACAATGAGCAGTTCTTC. Protein: CASTPPRGSSYNEQFF.

The chain couples TRBV6-1 to TRBJ1-2; 7 bases agree with TRBD1. The CDR3 has 15 residues. V trimming: 2 bases; J trimming: 4 bases; junction bases outside the gene matches: 7. Germline CDR1 is MNHNS and CDR2 is SASEGT. CDR3 bases: TGTGCCAGCAGTGAACTGGGACAGAGCAGCTATGGCTACACCTTC. It yields the protein CASSELGQSSYGYTF.

The chain has TRBV14 and TRBJ1-4; 7 bases align to TRBD1. The CDR3 consists of 17 residues. Germline V gene sequence: CDR1 SGHDN, CDR2 FVKESK. V trimming: 7 bases; J trimming: 5 bases; junction bases outside the gene matches: 16. DNA for the CDR3: TGTGCCAGCAACCCTCGACTATTACAGGGACAGAATGAAAAACTGTTTTTT. As protein: CASNPRLLQGQNEKLFF.

The sample holds many counts of this clonotype. The chain employs TRBV10-3 and TRBJ2-5; no reliable D call. CDR1 and CDR2 from the germline V gene are ENHRY and SYGVKD. Between the trimmed V and J ends, which lost 4 bases and 5 bases, there was a span of 23 bases. This CDR3 region has 17 residues. CDR3 bases: TGTGCCATCAGTGGGTCGATGGCGCCCACTAATTGGGAGACCCAGTACTTC. Its translation is CAISGSMAPTNWETQYF.

The rearrangement uses TRBV19 and TRBJ1-4, with unresolved D. Germline assignment: CDR1 LNHDA and CDR2 SQIVND (reference sequence). The length of the CDR3 is 11 residues. V was trimmed by 3 bases and J by 7 bases, leaving 3 bases between them. The CDR3 region has the DNA TGTGCCAGTAGTATGGCTGAAAAACTGTTTTTT. Protein sequence: CASSMAEKLFF.

This clonotype was found a few times. V and J are TRBV2 and TRBJ1-5; 8 bases align to TRBD1. This CDR3 comprises 17 residues. V gave up 6 bases and J gave up 5 bases; unmatched junction bases: 15. From germline, CDR1 is SNHLY and CDR2 FYNNEI. CDR3 nucleotides: TGTGCCAGCAGAAGGACAGGGCATGACGCCCGAGATCAGCCCCAGCATTTT. Translating it yields CASRRTGHDARDQPQHF.

This chain connects TRBV7-6 to TRBJ2-4; D is possibly TRBD1 (5 bases). Germline V gene lookup returns CDR1 SGHVS and CDR2 FNYEAQ. The CDR3 covers 13 residues. Trimming took 2 bases from V and 13 from J, leaving 15 bases between them. The CDR3 region is CASSLKQASEQYF. In DNA form, the CDR3 reads TGTGCCAGCAGCTTAAAACAGGCCAGTGAGCAGTACTTC. The complete variable domain, with remaining parts taken from reference TRBV7-6 and TRBJ2-4, reads GAGVSQSPRYKVTKRGQDVALRCDPISGHVSLYWYRQALGQGPEFLTYFNYEAQQDKSGLPNDRFSAERPEGSISTLTIQRTEQRDSAMYRCASSLKQASEQYFGAGTRLSVL.

The chain's CDR3 is CASSLSKGAGSPLHF. CDR3 DNA: TGTGCCAGCAGCTTATCGAAGGGGGCCGGTTCACCCCTCCACTTT. The gene calls are TRBV7-6 and TRBJ1-6; 7 bases line up with TRBD1. Germline V gene sequence: CDR1 SGHVS, CDR2 FNYEAQ. Trimming took 2 bases from V and 9 from J; bases not matched to a gene: 7. The CDR3 spans 15 residues.

The table lists this clonotype with a few counts. The V call is TRBV21-1, the J call TRBJ1-5; the table's D call TRBD1 went unverified against the DNA. TRBV21-1 is termed a pseudogene. The CDR3 loop spans 13 amino acids. The CDR3 is CASRSTGAKPQHF. The DNA for the CDR3 is TGTGCCAGCAGATCGACAGGGGCCAAGCCCCAGCATTTT.

The CDR3 nucleotides read TGTGCCAGCAGAGACAAAGGGGGGAAGGTCTATGGCTACACCTTC. Residues: CASRDKGGKVYGYTF. The gene calls are TRBV27 and TRBJ1-2, with D perhaps matching TRBD1 (6 bases). Looked up from germline, CDR1 is MNHEY and CDR2 is SMNVEV (reference sequence). This CDR3 has 15 amino acids. V lost 6 bases, J lost 4 bases, and 18 bases lay in between.

As for this clonotype: At one end the junction does not follow the germline gene, possibly because of a read error. This chain connects TRBV3-1 to TRBJ1-2, with 11 nucleotides matching TRBD1. This CDR3 has 16 residues. Germline values: CDR1 LGHDT, CDR2 YNNKEL (reference sequence). CDR3 residues: CTSSQGQGALDYGYTF. For the CDR3, the DNA is TGTACCAGCAGCCAAGGACAGGGGGCGCTTGACTATGGCTACACCTTC. Looking up the rest from reference TRBV3-1 and TRBJ1-2 gives the full variable domain: DTAVSQTPKYLVTQMGNDKSIKCEQNLGHDTMYWYKQDSKKFLKIMFSYNNKELIINETVPNRFSPKSPDKAHLNLHINSLELGDSAVYFCTSSQGQGALDYGYTFGSGTRLTVV.

This chain links TRBV6-1 with TRBJ2-1; the D gene is possibly TRBD2 (5 bases). The CDR3 is made up of 14 amino acids. V was clipped by 6 bases and J by 4 bases, with 13 bases between them. Per germline, CDR1 MNHNS and CDR2 SASEGT. The CDR3 DNA reads TGTGCCAGCAGCCGGACTGCAGAATACAATGAGCAGTTCTTC. Its protein is CASSRTAEYNEQFF.

V usage is TRBV6-4 and J usage is TRBJ2-7; D is unclear. Trimming shortened V by 0 bases and J by 2 bases, and 11 bases separated the two germline ends. There are 15 residues in the CDR3. Germline V gives CDR1 MRHNA, CDR2 SNTAGT. CDR3 protein: CASSDSCYRAYEQYF. DNA of the CDR3: TGTGCCAGCAGTGACTCGTGCTATCGGGCCTACGAGCAGTACTTC.

A remark on this clonotype: It is unclear where the CDR3 begins or ends on the DNA, so no DNA is shown, and the CDR3 is as TCRdb lists it. The chain has TRBV7-9 and TRBJ2-5; TRBD2, the table's D call, lacks a check against the DNA. The CDR3 adds up to 19 amino acids, both ends counted. Germline V CDR1 and CDR2: SEHNR, FQNEAQ (reference sequence). The CDR3 sequence is CASSFYICSARRNQETQYF.

Comment on this clonotype: This may be a read error: a much more frequent sequence differs by one nucleotide. V usage is TRBV3-1 and J usage is TRBJ2-7; D possibly corresponds to TRBD1 (6 bases). This CDR3 region has 13 residues. Germline V gene data show CDR1 as LGHDT and CDR2 as YNNKEL (reference sequence). In nucleotides, the CDR3 is TGTGCCGGCAGCCCAGGGGACTCCTACGAGCAGTACTTC. Protein: CAGSPGDSYEQYF.

This sequence joins TRBV7-2 and TRBJ2-1; the D gene is possibly TRBD1 (5 bases). The V and J ends lost 4 bases and 2 bases respectively, with 15 bases between them. The length of the CDR3 is 16 residues. CDR1 and CDR2 (germline): SGHTA, FQGNSA. The CDR3 here is CASSSLGPRAYNEQFF. CDR3 sequence (DNA): TGTGCCAGCAGCTCCTTGGGGCCTAGGGCCTACAATGAGCAGTTCTTC. Using reference TRBV7-2 and TRBJ2-1 for the parts outside the CDR3, the full variable domain is GAGVSQSPSNKVTEKGKDVELRCDPISGHTALYWYRQSLGQGLEFLIYFQGNSAPDKSGLPSDRFSAERTGGSVSTLTIQRTQQEDSAVYLCASSSLGPRAYNEQFFGPGTRLTVL.